The entry that follows covers one TCR beta chain sequence. Its specificity is unknown. The data originate from a study of T cells after yellow fever vaccination. General study results and limits: Sorted repertoires could include abundant contaminating clonotypes from bulk cells.

Germline V lookup: CDR1 MNHEY, CDR2 SVGAGI. J lost 9 bases, V lost 0 bases, and 9 bases had no gene match. The CDR3 covers 16 residues. A universal primer site and UMIs were added as TCR cDNA was made by 5'RACE template switching. TCRdb recomputed calls from the 5' RACE reads with MiXCR, one row per CDR3 protein. The table shows approximately 350,000 distinct CDR3 sequences, with roughly 10% occurring only once. The sample in question was PBMCs, obtained on the day of the first yellow fever vaccination. The chain joins TRBV6-5 to TRBJ2-1; TRBD2 aligns across 9 bases. This sequence originates from a young man who received the YFV17D yellow fever vaccine. The CDR3 DNA reads TGTGCCAGCAGTTACTCGCGGCTAGCGGGGCTCGGTGAGCAGTTCTTC. This gives the protein CASSYSRLAGLGEQFF.